This T cell receptor beta chain was identified in a study of T cells in Graves' hyperthyroidism and ophthalmopathy. RNA transcripts yielded amplified TCR beta CDR3 regions. When the TCR CDR3 underwent first-round RT-PCR, the HTBI primer set was used. TCRdb reprocessed the multiplex PCR reads via MiXCR and lists one record per CDR3 protein. Among about 740,000 distinct CDR3 sequences listed, 14% were seen once. The study's findings and limits: Most clonotypes expanded in thyroid above 0.001 were likewise present in blood.

Trimming at V came to 6 bases and at J to 5 bases, leaving 7 bases not matched to a gene. CDR3 length equals 15 residues. Germline assignment: CDR1 MDHEN and CDR2 SYDVKM. This clonotype was seen ten or more times. No antigen is known for it. The genes are TRBV28 and TRBJ2-3; 11 positions match TRBD2. Sequenced material: blood. This clonotype originated in a woman aged 18-29 years with Graves' hyperthyroidism. CDR3 protein: CASSFSGRARDTQYF. The CDR3 DNA sequence: TGTGCCAGCAGCTTTAGCGGGAGGGCGAGAGATACGCAGTATTTT.